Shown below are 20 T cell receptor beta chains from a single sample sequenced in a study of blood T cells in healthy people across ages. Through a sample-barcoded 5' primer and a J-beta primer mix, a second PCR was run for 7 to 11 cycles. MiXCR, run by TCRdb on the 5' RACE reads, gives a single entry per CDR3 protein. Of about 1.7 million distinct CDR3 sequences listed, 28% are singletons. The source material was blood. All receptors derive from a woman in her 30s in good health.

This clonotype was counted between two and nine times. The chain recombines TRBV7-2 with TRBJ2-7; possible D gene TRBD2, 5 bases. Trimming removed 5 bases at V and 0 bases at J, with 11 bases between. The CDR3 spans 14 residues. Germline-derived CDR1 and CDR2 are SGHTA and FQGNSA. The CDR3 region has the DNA TGTGCCAGCAGCCCGACTATGGTCTCCTACGAGCAGTACTTC. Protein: CASSPTMVSYEQYF. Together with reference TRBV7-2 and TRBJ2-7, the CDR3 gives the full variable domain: GAGVSQSPSNKVTEKGKDVELRCDPISGHTALYWYRQSLGQGLEFLIYFQGNSAPDKSGLPSDRFSAERTGGSVSTLTIQRTQQEDSAVYLCASSPTMVSYEQYFGPGTRLTVT.

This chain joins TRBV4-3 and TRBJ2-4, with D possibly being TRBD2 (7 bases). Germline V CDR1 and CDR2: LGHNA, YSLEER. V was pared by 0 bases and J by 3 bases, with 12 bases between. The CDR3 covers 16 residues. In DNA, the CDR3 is TGCGCCAGCAGCCAAGAGAGGGGGGGAGGCAAAAACATTCAGTACTTC. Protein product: CASSQERGGGKNIQYF.

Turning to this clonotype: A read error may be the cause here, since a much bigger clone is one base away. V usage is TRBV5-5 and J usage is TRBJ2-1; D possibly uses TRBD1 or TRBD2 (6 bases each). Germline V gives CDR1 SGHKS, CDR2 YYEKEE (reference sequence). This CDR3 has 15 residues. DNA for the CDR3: TGTGCCAGCAACCTACTGGCCCTCGGGGGCAATAAGCAGTTCTTC. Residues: CASNLLALGGNKQFF.

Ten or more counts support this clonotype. The chain's CDR3 is CASSMTSSDTQYF. The CDR3, as DNA: TGTGCCAGCAGTATGACTAGTTCCGATACGCAGTATTTT. The V and J genes are TRBV6-5 and TRBJ2-3; a possible D gene is TRBD2 (6 bases). CDR3 length: 13 amino acids. Trimming left V 5 bases short and J 6 bases short, with 12 bases between. Germline V lookup: CDR1 MNHEY, CDR2 SVGAGI.

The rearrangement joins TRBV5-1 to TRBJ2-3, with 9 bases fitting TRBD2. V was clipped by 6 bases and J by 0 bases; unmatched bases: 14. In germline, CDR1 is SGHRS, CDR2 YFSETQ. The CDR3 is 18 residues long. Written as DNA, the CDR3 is TGCGCCAGCACCGCAGGTCGAGCGGGGGGTTTCAGCACAGATACGCAGTATTTT. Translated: CASTAGRAGGFSTDTQYF.

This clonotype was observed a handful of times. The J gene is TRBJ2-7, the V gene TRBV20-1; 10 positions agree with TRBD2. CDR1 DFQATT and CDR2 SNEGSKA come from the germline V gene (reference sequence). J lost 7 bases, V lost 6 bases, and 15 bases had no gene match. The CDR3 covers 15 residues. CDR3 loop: CSAAGTSERALEQYF. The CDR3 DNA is TGCAGTGCGGCCGGGACTAGCGAGAGGGCCTTGGAGCAGTACTTC.

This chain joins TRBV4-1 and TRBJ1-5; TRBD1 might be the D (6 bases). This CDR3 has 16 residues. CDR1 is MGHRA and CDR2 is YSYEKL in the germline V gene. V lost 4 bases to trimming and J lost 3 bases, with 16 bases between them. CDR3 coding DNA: TGCGCCAGCAGCCCCCCGGGGAACAGGGACAATCAGCCCCAGCATTTT. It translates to CASSPPGNRDNQPQHF.

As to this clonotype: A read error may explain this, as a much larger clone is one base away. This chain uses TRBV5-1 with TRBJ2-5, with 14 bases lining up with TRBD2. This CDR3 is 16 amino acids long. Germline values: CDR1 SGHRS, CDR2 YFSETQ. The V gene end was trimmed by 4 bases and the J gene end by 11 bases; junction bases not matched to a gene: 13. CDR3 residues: CASSLGTSGGQNEQYF. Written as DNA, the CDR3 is TGCGCCAGCAGCCTGGGGACTAGCGGGGGCCAAAATGAGCAGTACTTC.

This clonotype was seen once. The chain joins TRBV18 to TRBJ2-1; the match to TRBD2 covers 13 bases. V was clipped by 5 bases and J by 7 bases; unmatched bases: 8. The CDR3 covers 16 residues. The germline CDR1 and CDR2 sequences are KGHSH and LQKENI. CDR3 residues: CASSTGTSGKSNEQFF. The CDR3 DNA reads TGTGCCAGCTCAACCGGGACTAGCGGGAAGTCGAATGAGCAGTTCTTC.

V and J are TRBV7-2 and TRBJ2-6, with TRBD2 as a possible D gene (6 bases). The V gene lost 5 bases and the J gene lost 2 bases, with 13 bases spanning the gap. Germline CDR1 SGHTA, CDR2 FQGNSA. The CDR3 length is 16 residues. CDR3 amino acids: CASSPDGTPGANVLTF. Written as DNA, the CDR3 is TGTGCCAGCAGCCCGGACGGGACTCCTGGGGCCAACGTCCTGACTTTC.

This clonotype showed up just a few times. The CDR3 reads CASSSRTGFEQFF. CDR3 in DNA: TGTGCCAGCAGCTCGCGGACAGGGTTTGAGCAGTTCTTC. The chain uses TRBV11-1 and TRBJ2-1; 8 nucleotides agree with TRBD1. After removal of 4 bases from V and 9 bases from J, the junction contained 5 bases not matched to a gene. Germline CDR1 reads SGHAT; CDR2 reads FQDESV (reference sequence). This CDR3 is 13 amino acids long. The whole variable domain, filled in from reference TRBV11-1 and TRBJ2-1, reads EAEVAQSPRYKITEKSQAVAFWCDPISGHATLYWYRQILGQGPELLVQFQDESVVDDSQLPKDRFSAERLKGVDSTLKIQPAELGDSAMYLCASSSRTGFEQFFGPGTRLTVL.

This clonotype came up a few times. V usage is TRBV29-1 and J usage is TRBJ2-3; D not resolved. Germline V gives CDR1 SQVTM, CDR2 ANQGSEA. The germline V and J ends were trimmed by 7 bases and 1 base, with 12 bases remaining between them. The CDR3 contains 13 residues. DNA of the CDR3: TGCAGCGCCTCCGGCGCAGGCACAGATACGCAGTATTTT. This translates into CSASGAGTDTQYF.

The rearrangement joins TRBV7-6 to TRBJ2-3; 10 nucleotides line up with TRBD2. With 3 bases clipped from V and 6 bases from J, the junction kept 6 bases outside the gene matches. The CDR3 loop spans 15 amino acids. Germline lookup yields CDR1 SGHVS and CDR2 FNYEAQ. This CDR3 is CASSLSGGAEDTQYF. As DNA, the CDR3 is TGTGCCAGCAGCTTGAGCGGGGGGGCCGAGGATACGCAGTATTTT. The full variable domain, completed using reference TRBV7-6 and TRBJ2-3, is GAGVSQSPRYKVTKRGQDVALRCDPISGHVSLYWYRQALGQGPEFLTYFNYEAQQDKSGLPNDRFSAERPEGSISTLTIQRTEQRDSAMYRCASSLSGGAEDTQYFGPGTRLTVL.

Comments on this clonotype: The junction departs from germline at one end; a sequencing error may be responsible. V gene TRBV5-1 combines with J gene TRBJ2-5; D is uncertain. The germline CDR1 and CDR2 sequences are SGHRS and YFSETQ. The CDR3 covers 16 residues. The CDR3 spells CASGFPSGEYQETQYF. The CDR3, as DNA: TGCGCCAGCGGCTTCCCGAGTGGAGAGTACCAAGAGACCCAGTACTTC.

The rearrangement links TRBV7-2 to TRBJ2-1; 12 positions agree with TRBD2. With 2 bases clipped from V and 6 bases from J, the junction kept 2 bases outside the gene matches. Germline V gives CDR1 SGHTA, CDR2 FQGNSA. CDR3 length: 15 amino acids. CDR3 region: CASSLTSGRCNEQFF. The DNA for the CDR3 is TGTGCCAGCAGCTTAACTAGCGGGAGGTGCAATGAGCAGTTCTTC.

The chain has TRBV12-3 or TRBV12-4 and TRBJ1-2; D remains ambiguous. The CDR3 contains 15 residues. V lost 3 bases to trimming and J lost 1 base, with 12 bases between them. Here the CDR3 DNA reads TGTGCCAGCAGTTTTCACCAGTCACTTAACTATGGCTACACCTTC. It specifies CASSFHQSLNYGYTF.

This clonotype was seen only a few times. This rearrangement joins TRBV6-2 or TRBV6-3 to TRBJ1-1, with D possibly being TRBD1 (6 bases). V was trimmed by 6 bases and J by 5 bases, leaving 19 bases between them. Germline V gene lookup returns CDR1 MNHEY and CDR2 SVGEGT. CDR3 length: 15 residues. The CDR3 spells CASSKGGGAETEAFF. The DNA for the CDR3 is TGTGCCAGCAGCAAGGGAGGGGGGGCTGAAACTGAAGCTTTCTTT.

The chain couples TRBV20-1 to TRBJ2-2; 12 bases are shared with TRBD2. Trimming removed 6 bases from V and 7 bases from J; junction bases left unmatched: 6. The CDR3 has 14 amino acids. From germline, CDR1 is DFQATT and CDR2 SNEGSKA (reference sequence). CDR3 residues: CSAKTSGRYGELFF. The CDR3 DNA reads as TGCAGTGCAAAGACTAGCGGGAGATACGGGGAGCTGTTTTTT.

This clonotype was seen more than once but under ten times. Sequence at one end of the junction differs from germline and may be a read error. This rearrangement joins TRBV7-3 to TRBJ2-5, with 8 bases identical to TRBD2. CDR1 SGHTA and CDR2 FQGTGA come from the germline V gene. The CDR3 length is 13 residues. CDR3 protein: CVSSLTGGETQYF. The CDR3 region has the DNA TGTGTCAGCAGCTTAACGGGGGGGGAGACCCAGTACTTC.

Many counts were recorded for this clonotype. The CDR3 loop reads CATEGARGSGYGYTF. The CDR3 bases are TGTGCCACTGAGGGGGCTCGGGGCAGTGGCTATGGCTACACCTTC. The J gene is TRBJ1-2, the V gene TRBV15; 7 nucleotides agree with TRBD1. This CDR3 comprises 15 residues. CDR1 LNHNV and CDR2 YYDKDF come from the germline V gene (reference sequence). V lost 9 bases to trimming and J lost 4 bases; unmatched junction nucleotides: 14. Filled out from reference TRBV15 and TRBJ1-2, the complete variable domain reads DAMVIQNPRYQVTQFGKPVTLSCSQTLNHNVMYWYQQKSSQAPKLLFHYYDKDFNNEADTPDNFQSRRPNTSFCFLDIRSPGLGDTAMYLCATEGARGSGYGYTFGSGTRLTVV.